This T cell receptor beta chain was sequenced in a study of cytomegalovirus exposure and HLA in healthy donors. The wider study: Earlier sequencing of 150 million to 200 million T cells yielded around 100 million unique TCR beta sequences.

On this clone itself: Its antigen is undetermined.

V lost 5 bases, J lost 6 bases, and 16 bases lay in between. The germline gives CDR1 MDHEN, CDR2 SYDVKM. This CDR3 contains 14 residues. This PCR relied on a set of 60 Vbeta primers and 13 Jbeta primers. Here immunoSEQ multiplex PCR was the method, and the copy in TCRdb shows in-frame clones only, minus some. Recorded for this sample: 100,000 to 150,000 clones. General study findings and limits: Further analysis was carried out later, and it showed several of the most significant clusters appearing linked to common viral pathogens. Using a false discovery rate of 0.05, a later analysis showed that some 16,000 TCR beta sequences were associated with HLA alleles.

Sequences were obtained from PBMCs. The chain links TRBV28 to TRBJ1-2, with D possibly matching TRBD1 (6 bases). The clonotype was recovered from a man between 18 and 29 years old in good health and CMV-seronegative. The CDR3 is CASSLRDIGNGYTF. In DNA form, the CDR3 reads TGTGCCAGCAGTCTCCGGGACATTGGTAATGGCTACACCTTC.